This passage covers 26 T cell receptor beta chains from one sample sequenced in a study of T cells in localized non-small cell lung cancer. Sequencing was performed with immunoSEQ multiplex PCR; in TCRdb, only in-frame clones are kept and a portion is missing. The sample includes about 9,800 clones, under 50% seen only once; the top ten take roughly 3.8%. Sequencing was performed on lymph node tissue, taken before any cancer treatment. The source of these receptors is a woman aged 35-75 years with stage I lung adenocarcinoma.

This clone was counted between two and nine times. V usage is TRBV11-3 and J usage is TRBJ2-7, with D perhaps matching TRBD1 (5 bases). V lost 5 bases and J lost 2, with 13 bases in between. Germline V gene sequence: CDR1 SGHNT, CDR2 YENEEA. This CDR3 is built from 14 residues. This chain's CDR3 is CASSQGLSTYEQYF. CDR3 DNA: TGTGCCAGCAGCCAGGGCCTTTCAACCTACGAGCAGTACTTC. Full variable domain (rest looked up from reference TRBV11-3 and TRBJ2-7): EAGVVQSPRYKIIEKKQPVAFWCNPISGHNTLYWYLQNLGQGPELLIRYENEEAVDDSQLPKDRFSAERLKGVDSTLKIQPAELGDSAVYLCASSQGLSTYEQYFGPGTRLTVT.

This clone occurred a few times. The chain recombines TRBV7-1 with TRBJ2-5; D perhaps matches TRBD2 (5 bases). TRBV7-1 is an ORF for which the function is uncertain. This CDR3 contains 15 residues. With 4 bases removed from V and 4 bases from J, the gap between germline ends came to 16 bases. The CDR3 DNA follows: TGTGCCAGCAGCTTAGGGCTAGCCAGCGGAGAGACCCAGTACTTC. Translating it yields CASSLGLASGETQYF.

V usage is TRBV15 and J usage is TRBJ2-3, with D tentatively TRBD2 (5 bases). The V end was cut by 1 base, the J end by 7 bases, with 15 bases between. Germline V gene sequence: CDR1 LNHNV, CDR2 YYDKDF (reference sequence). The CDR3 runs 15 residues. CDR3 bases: TGTGCCACCAGCAGAGCCCTGGACTCTTCGAATACGCAGTATTTT. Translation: CATSRALDSSNTQYF.

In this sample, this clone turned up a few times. This CDR3 reads CSVVSSLRTEAFF. The CDR3 region has the DNA TGCAGCGTTGTGTCCAGTTTAAGAACTGAAGCTTTCTTT. The chain has TRBV29-1 and TRBJ1-1; D not resolved. The V and J ends lost 4 bases and 5 bases respectively, with 14 bases between them. There are 13 residues in the CDR3. The V gene's germline CDR1 is SQVTM and CDR2 ANQGSEA.

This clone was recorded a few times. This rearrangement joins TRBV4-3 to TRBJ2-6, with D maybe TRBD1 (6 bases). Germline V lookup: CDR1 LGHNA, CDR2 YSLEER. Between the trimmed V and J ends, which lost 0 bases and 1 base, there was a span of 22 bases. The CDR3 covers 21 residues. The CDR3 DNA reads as TGCGCCAGCAGCCAAGATTGGGCAGGGGCCCTCGGTGATTCTGGGGCCAACGTCCTGACTTTC. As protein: CASSQDWAGALGDSGANVLTF.

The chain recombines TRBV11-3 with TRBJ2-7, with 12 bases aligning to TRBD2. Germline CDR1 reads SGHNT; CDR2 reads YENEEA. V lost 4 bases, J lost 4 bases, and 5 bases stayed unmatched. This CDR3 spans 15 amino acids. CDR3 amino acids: CASSSPSGGGYEQYF. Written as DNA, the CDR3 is TGTGCCAGCAGCTCCCCTAGCGGGGGGGGGTACGAGCAGTACTTC. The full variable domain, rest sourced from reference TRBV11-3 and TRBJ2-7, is EAGVVQSPRYKIIEKKQPVAFWCNPISGHNTLYWYLQNLGQGPELLIRYENEEAVDDSQLPKDRFSAERLKGVDSTLKIQPAELGDSAVYLCASSSPSGGGYEQYFGPGTRLTVT.

DNA for the CDR3: TGTGCCAGCCGACAGGGGTCAGGTAGCAATCAGCCCCAGCATTTT. Protein sequence: CASRQGSGSNQPQHF. This rearrangement joins TRBV6-8 to TRBJ1-5; 8 nucleotides agree with TRBD1. The CDR3 has 15 amino acids. After removal of 8 bases from V and 0 bases from J, the junction contained 6 bases not matched to a gene. Germline CDR1 MNHGY, CDR2 SAAAGT.

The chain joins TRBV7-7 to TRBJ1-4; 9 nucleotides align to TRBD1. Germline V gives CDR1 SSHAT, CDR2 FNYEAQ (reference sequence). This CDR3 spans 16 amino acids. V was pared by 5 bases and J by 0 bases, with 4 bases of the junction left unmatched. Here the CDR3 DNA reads TGTGCCAGCAGCCTCCGGGACAGGGCAACTAATGAAAAACTGTTTTTT. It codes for CASSLRDRATNEKLFF. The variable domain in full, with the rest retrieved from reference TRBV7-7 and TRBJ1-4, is GAGVSQSPRYKVTKRGQDVTLRCDPISSHATLYWYQQALGQGPEFLTYFNYEAQPDKSGLPSDRFSAERPEGSISTLTIQRTEQRDSAMYRCASSLRDRATNEKLFFGSGTQLSVL.

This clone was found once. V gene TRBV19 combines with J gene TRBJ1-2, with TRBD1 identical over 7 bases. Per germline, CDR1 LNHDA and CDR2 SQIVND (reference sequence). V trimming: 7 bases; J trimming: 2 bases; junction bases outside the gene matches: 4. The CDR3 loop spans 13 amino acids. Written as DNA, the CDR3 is TGTGCCAGTACGGCAGGGGGAAACTATGGCTACACCTTC. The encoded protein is CASTAGGNYGYTF.

CDR3 sequence reads: CASSLRGFPLETQYF. For the CDR3, the DNA is TGTGCCAGCAGTCTGCGGGGATTCCCCTTAGAGACCCAGTACTTC. This chain joins TRBV28 and TRBJ2-5; D might be TRBD2 (6 bases). The CDR3 totals 15 residues. Trimming pared 5 bases from V and 4 bases from J, leaving 17 bases between. CDR1 MDHEN and CDR2 SYDVKM come from the germline V gene. Looking up the rest from reference TRBV28 and TRBJ2-5 gives the full variable domain: DVKVTQSSRYLVKRTGEKVFLECVQDMDHENMFWYRQDPGLGLRLIYFSYDVKMKEKGDIPEGYSVSREKKERFSLILESASTNQTSMYLCASSLRGFPLETQYFGPGTRLLVL.

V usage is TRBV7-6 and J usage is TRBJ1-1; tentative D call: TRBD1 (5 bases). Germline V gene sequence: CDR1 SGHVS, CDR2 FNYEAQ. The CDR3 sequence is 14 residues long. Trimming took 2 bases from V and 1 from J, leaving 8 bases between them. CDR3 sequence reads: CASSLITGNTEAFF. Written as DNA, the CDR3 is TGTGCCAGCAGCTTAATAACAGGGAACACTGAAGCTTTCTTT.

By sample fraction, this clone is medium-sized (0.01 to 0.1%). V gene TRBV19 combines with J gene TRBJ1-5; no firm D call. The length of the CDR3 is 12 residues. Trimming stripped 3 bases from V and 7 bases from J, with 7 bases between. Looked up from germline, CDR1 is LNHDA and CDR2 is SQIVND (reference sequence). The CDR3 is CASSIVRQPQHF. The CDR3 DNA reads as TGTGCCAGTAGTATCGTGAGACAGCCCCAGCATTTT. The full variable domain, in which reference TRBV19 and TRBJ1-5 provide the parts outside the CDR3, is DGGITQSPKYLFRKEGQNVTLSCEQNLNHDAMYWYRQDPGQGLRLIYYSQIVNDFQKGDIAEGYSVSREKKESFPLTVTSAQKNPTAFYLCASSIVRQPQHFGDGTRLSIL.

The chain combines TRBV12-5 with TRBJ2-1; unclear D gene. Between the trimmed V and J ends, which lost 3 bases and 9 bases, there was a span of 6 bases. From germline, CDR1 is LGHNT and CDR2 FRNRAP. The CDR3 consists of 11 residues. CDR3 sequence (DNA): TGTGCTAGTGGTTTTTGGGGTGAGCAGTTCTTC. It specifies CASGFWGEQFF. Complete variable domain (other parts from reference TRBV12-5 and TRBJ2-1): DARVTQTPRHKVTEMGQEVTMRCQPILGHNTVFWYRQTMMQGLELLAYFRNRAPLDDSGMPKDRFSAEMPDATLATLKIQPSEPRDSAVYFCASGFWGEQFFGPGTRLTVL.

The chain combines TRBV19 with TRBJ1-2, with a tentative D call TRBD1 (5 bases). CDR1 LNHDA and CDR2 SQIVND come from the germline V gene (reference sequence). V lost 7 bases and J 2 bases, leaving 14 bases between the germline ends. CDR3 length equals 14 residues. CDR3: CASTWGNENYGYTF. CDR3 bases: TGTGCCAGTACCTGGGGCAACGAGAACTATGGCTACACCTTC. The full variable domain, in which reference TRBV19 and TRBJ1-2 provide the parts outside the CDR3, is DGGITQSPKYLFRKEGQNVTLSCEQNLNHDAMYWYRQDPGQGLRLIYYSQIVNDFQKGDIAEGYSVSREKKESFPLTVTSAQKNPTAFYLCASTWGNENYGYTFGSGTRLTVV.

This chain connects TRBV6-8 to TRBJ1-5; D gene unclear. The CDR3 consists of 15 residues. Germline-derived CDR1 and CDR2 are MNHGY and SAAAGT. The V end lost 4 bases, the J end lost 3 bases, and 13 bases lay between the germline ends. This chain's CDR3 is CASSSGREYNQPQHF. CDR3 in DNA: TGTGCCAGCAGTTCCGGGCGGGAGTACAATCAGCCCCAGCATTTT.

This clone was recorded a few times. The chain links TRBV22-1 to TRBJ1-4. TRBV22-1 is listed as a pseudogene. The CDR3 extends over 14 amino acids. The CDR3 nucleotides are TGTGCCAGCAGTGAGGGACCGCTTAGTGAAAAACTGTTTTTT. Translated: CASSEGPLSEKLFF.

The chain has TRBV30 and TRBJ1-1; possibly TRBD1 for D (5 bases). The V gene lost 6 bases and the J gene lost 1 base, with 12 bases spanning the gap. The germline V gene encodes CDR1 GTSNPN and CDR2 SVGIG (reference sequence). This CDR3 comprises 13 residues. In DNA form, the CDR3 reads TGTGCCTGTTCGGGACGACAGAACACTGAAGCTTTCTTT. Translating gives CACSGRQNTEAFF.

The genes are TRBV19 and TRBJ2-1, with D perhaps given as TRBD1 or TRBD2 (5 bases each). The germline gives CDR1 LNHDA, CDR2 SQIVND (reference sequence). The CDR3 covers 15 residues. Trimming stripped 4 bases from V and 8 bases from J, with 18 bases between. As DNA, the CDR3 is TGTGCCAGTAGTAAACAGGACTCTCCTGGGGATGAGCAGTTCTTC. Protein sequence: CASSKQDSPGDEQFF.

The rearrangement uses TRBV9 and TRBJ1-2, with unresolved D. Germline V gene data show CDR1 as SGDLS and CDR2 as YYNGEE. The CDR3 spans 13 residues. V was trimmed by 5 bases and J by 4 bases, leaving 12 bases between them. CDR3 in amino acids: CASSSQPIYGYTF. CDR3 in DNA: TGTGCCAGCAGTTCACAGCCGATCTATGGCTACACCTTC.

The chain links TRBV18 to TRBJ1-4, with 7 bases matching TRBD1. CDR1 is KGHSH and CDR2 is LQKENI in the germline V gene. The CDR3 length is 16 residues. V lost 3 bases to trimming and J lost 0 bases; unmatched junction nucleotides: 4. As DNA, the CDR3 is TGTGCCAGCTCACCGAGACAGGGTACAACTAATGAAAAACTGTTTTTT. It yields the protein CASSPRQGTTNEKLFF.

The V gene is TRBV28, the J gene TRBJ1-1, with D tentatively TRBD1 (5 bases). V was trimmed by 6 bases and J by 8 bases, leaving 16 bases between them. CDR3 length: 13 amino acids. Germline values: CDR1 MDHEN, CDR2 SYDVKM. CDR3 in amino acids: CASRTSGAPEAFF. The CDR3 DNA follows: TGTGCCAGCAGAACTTCCGGGGCCCCCGAAGCTTTCTTT.

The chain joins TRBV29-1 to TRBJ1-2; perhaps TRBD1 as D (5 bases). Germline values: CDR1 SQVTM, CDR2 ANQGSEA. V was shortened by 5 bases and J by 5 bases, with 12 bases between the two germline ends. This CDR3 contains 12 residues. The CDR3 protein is CSVWDFPYGYTF. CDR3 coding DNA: TGCAGCGTTTGGGACTTTCCGTATGGCTACACCTTC. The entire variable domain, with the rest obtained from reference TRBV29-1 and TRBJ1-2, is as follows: SAVISQKPSRDICQRGTSLTIQCQVDSQVTMMFWYRQQPGQSLTLIATANQGSEATYESGFVIDKFPISRPNLTFSTLTVSNMSPEDSSIYLCSVWDFPYGYTFGSGTRLTVV.

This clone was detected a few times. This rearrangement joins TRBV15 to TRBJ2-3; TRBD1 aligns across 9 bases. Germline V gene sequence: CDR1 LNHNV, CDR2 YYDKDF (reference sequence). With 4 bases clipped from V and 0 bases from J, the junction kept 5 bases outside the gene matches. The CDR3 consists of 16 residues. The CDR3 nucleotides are TGTGCCACCAGCATTACAGGGGGCGCAAGCACAGATACGCAGTATTTT. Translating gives CATSITGGASTDTQYF.

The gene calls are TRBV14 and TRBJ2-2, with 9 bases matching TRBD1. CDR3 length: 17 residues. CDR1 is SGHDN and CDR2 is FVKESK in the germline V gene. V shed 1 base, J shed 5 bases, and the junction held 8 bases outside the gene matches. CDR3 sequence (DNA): TGTGCCAGCAGCCAAGCGTTAAGGGACAGGGTGACCGGGGAGCTGTTTTTT. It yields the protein CASSQALRDRVTGELFF.

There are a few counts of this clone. CDR3 DNA: TGTGCCAGCAGCTTGGGGACAGGGGGCCCCGGGGAGCTGTTTTTT. Amino acids: CASSLGTGGPGELFF. The rearrangement links TRBV13 to TRBJ2-2; 12 bases map to TRBD1. V shed 3 bases, J shed 6 bases, and the junction held 2 bases outside the gene matches. The CDR3 runs to 15 residues. CDR1 and CDR2 from the germline V gene are PRHDT and FYEKMQ (reference sequence).

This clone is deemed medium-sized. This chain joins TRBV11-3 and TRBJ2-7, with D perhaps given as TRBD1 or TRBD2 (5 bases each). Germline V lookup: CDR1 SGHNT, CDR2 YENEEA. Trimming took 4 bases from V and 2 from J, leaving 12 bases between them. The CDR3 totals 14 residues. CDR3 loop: CASSYGAGTYEQYF. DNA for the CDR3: TGTGCCAGCAGCTACGGGGCGGGTACCTACGAGCAGTACTTC.